This T cell receptor (beta chain) stems from a study of T cell changes during pregnancy in multiple sclerosis. Germline values: CDR1 SGHTA, CDR2 FQGNSA. After removal of 5 bases from V and 5 bases from J, the junction contained 8 bases not matched to a gene. The CDR3 has 15 amino acids. Produced via immunoSEQ multiplex PCR; TCRdb's table is partial and in-frame only. Of about 73,000 clones in the sample, 75% to 90% were seen once. The TCR was taken from a female donor in good health, enrolled as a control in a pregnancy study. The sample consisted of peripheral blood, taken after pregnancy. V gene TRBV7-2 combines with J gene TRBJ2-1, with 8 bases matching TRBD1. The CDR3 spells CASSLGQGADNEQFF. CDR3 coding DNA: TGTGCCAGCAGCCTCGGACAGGGCGCAGACAATGAGCAGTTCTTC.